Each of the 32 T cell receptor beta chains below was sequenced from the same sample in a study of shared clonotypes between healthy human individuals. TCRdb keeps only in-frame clones here, not all; method: immunoSEQ multiplex PCR. There are roughly 2.1 million clones in the sample; roughly 91% occur only once, and 1.7% lies in the top ten. The naive CD8 fraction comprised CD45RO-negative cells positively selected for CCR7 and excluded terminally differentiated effector memory CD45RA+ cells. The sequencing input was naive CD8+ T cells from PBMCs. Receptors originate from a man aged 18 to 35 in good health. Some clones in this sample may be carry-over from other donors' samples.

The rearrangement joins TRBV5-6 to TRBJ1-1; 9 bases match TRBD1. This CDR3 spans 17 amino acids. The germline V gene encodes CDR1 SGHDT and CDR2 YYEEEE. V gave up 6 bases and J gave up 2 bases; unmatched junction bases: 14. The CDR3 bases are TGTGCCAGCACCCTCTCCGGGACAGGGTTGCGAAACACTGAAGCTTTCTTT. Translated: CASTLSGTGLRNTEAFF.

Remarks on this clone: The sample contains more than one DNA sequence encoding this CDR3. V gene TRBV27 combines with J gene TRBJ1-5; no firm D call. The germline gives CDR1 MNHEY, CDR2 SMNVEV (reference sequence). V was cut by 5 bases and J by 0 bases, with 5 bases left in between. There are 13 residues in the CDR3. DNA for the CDR3: TGTGCCAGCAGTAGGACTAGCAATCAGCCCCAGCATTTT. This encodes CASSRTSNQPQHF.

The chain recombines TRBV13 with TRBJ2-7, with D unresolved. The germline V gene has CDR1 PRHDT and CDR2 FYEKMQ (reference sequence). The CDR3 runs 13 residues. Trimming removed 1 base from V and 4 bases from J, with 8 bases in between. The CDR3, as DNA: TGTGCCAGCAGCTTAGAACAGAGATACGAGCAGTACTTC. This encodes CASSLEQRYEQYF.

The CDR3 nucleotides read TGTGCCAGCAGTTTTCCCCTAGCGGGAGGGCACGAGCAGTACTTC. Its protein product is CASSFPLAGGHEQYF. The rearrangement joins TRBV28 to TRBJ2-7; 12 bases are shared with TRBD2. Germline V gene sequence: CDR1 MDHEN, CDR2 SYDVKM. The J segment lost 5 bases and the V segment lost 3 bases, leaving 5 bases of the junction unmatched. The CDR3 runs to 15 residues.

Comments on this clone: The same CDR3 can be traced to other DNA sequences in this sample. This chain connects TRBV28 to TRBJ2-2; D is unresolved. CDR1 and CDR2 from the germline V gene are MDHEN and SYDVKM. This CDR3 is built from 13 residues. The germline V and J ends were trimmed by 3 bases and 5 bases, with 7 bases remaining between them. DNA for the CDR3: TGTGCCAGCAGTTTGTCCCCTACCGGGGAGCTGTTTTTT. Protein product: CASSLSPTGELFF. Supplemented by reference TRBV28 and TRBJ2-2, the full variable domain reads DVKVTQSSRYLVKRTGEKVFLECVQDMDHENMFWYRQDPGLGLRLIYFSYDVKMKEKGDIPEGYSVSREKKERFSLILESASTNQTSMYLCASSLSPTGELFFGEGSRLTVL.

The chain combines TRBV7-9 with TRBJ2-7, with 7 nucleotides matching TRBD1. Germline CDR1 reads SEHNR; CDR2 reads FQNEAQ (reference sequence). The CDR3 sequence is 15 residues long. V shed 4 bases, J shed 0 bases, and the junction held 6 bases outside the gene matches. CDR3 amino acids: CASSSTGAHSYEQYF. The CDR3 DNA reads TGTGCCAGCAGCTCCACAGGGGCCCACTCCTACGAGCAGTACTTC.

The chain combines TRBV5-1 with TRBJ2-7; TRBD1 agrees at 11 bases. The CDR3 runs 14 residues. J was trimmed by 3 bases and V by 7 bases; bases with no gene match: 6. Germline CDR1 is SGHRS and CDR2 is YFSETQ. In DNA form, the CDR3 reads TGCGCCAGCCGGACAGGGGGCCCCTTCTACGAGCAGTACTTC. This gives the protein CASRTGGPFYEQYF. The full variable domain, its missing parts supplied by reference TRBV5-1 and TRBJ2-7, is KAGVTQTPRYLIKTRGQQVTLSCSPISGHRSVSWYQQTPGQGLQFLFEYFSETQRNKGNFPGRFSGRQFSNSRSEMNVSTLELGDSALYLCASRTGGPFYEQYFGPGTRLTVT.

The chain has TRBV14 and TRBJ2-1; tentatively, D is TRBD2 (5 bases). The CDR3 has 15 residues. The ends were cut back, 6 bases at V and 3 bases at J, with 15 bases in the middle. In germline, CDR1 is SGHDN, CDR2 FVKESK. In DNA, the CDR3 is TGTGCCAGCAGTGCCTATCGGGGTCTCTACAATGAGCAGTTCTTC. This codes for CASSAYRGLYNEQFF.

The chain links TRBV28 to TRBJ2-2; D is unresolved. Germline assignment: CDR1 MDHEN and CDR2 SYDVKM. The CDR3 runs to 13 residues. The V and J ends lost 6 bases and 3 bases respectively, with 8 bases between them. The CDR3 DNA follows: TGTGCCAGCAGCAGAGGACACACCGGGGAGCTGTTTTTT. Residues: CASSRGHTGELFF.

The chain couples TRBV29-1 to TRBJ2-7; D is perhaps TRBD1 (7 bases). Trimming pared 5 bases from V and 2 bases from J, leaving 22 bases between. In germline, CDR1 is SQVTM, CDR2 ANQGSEA. This CDR3 is 16 amino acids long. CDR3 loop: CSVRGGGTGTAYEQYF. The CDR3 DNA reads TGCAGCGTTCGGGGAGGAGGAACCGGGACAGCCTACGAGCAGTACTTC.

The CDR3 spells CASSTDIHEEKLFF. The CDR3 DNA is TGTGCCAGTAGTACAGACATTCACGAGGAAAAACTGTTTTTT. This chain connects TRBV19 to TRBJ1-4; no reliable D call. CDR3 size: 14 residues. Germline V gene lookup returns CDR1 LNHDA and CDR2 SQIVND (reference sequence). Trimming took 4 bases from V and 8 from J, leaving 14 bases between them.

The gene calls are TRBV10-1 and TRBJ2-5; D gene uncertain. CDR1 is WNHNN, CDR2 SYGVQD, per germline (reference sequence). The CDR3 length is 14 residues. The V end was cut by 3 bases, the J end by 1 base, with 9 bases between. In nucleotides, the CDR3 is TGCGCCAGCAGTGATCCGGGTAGCCAAGAGACCCAGTACTTC. This codes for CASSDPGSQETQYF.

This chain connects TRBV5-1 to TRBJ2-7; D is unresolved. The CDR3 is made up of 16 amino acids. Germline CDR1 reads SGHRS; CDR2 reads YFSETQ. V was pared by 0 bases and J by 0 bases, with 13 bases between. The CDR3 DNA is TGCGCCAGCAGCTTGGCGTTGGTCAGCCGCTCCTACGAGCAGTACTTC. It translates to CASSLALVSRSYEQYF. Complete variable domain (other parts from reference TRBV5-1 and TRBJ2-7): KAGVTQTPRYLIKTRGQQVTLSCSPISGHRSVSWYQQTPGQGLQFLFEYFSETQRNKGNFPGRFSGRQFSNSRSEMNVSTLELGDSALYLCASSLALVSRSYEQYFGPGTRLTVT.

The chain recombines TRBV19 with TRBJ2-3; no firm D call. Germline V gene data show CDR1 as LNHDA and CDR2 as SQIVND (reference sequence). V lost 1 base and J 4 bases, leaving 9 bases between the germline ends. CDR3 length: 14 residues. CDR3 protein: CASSIVAAADTQYF. DNA of the CDR3: TGTGCCAGTAGTATAGTGGCGGCGGCAGATACGCAGTATTTT.

The chain joins TRBV9 to TRBJ1-1; no firm D call. Germline CDR1 SGDLS, CDR2 YYNGEE. V was clipped by 1 base and J by 2 bases, with 12 bases between them. This CDR3 has 15 residues. CDR3 nucleotide sequence: TGTGCCAGCAGCGTATCACCAACACCTAACACTGAAGCTTTCTTT. Translated: CASSVSPTPNTEAFF.

This clone was detected a few times. The DNA is left out, because the CDR3 cannot be placed on it with certainty; the CDR3 is given as TCRdb lists it. CDR3 sequence: CASSFGTGIGSTF. The genes are TRBV28 and TRBJ1-2; the table names TRBD1, a call not compared with the DNA. Germline assignment: CDR1 MDHEN and CDR2 SYDVKM. The CDR3 has 13 residues if both end residues are counted.

The chain is built from TRBV25-1 and TRBJ2-3; no clear D gene. Trimming cost V 3 bases and J 4 bases, with 20 bases left between them. The CDR3 has 17 amino acids. Germline CDR1 MGHDK, CDR2 SYGVNS. CDR3 coding DNA: TGTGCCAGCAGTGATTCCGACTTGGAACCCAGTGCAGATACGCAGTATTTT. It specifies CASSDSDLEPSADTQYF.

The gene calls are TRBV10-2 and TRBJ2-5, with D unclear. This CDR3 comprises 12 residues. CDR1 is WSHSY and CDR2 is SAAADI in the germline V gene. The V end was cut by 6 bases, the J end by 2 bases, with 7 bases between. Written as DNA, the CDR3 is TGCGCCAGCAGCAGCGTACAAGAGACCCAGTACTTC. Amino acids: CASSSVQETQYF.

The gene calls are TRBV7-9 and TRBJ2-7; 9 positions match TRBD2. The V gene end was trimmed by 8 bases and the J gene end by 6 bases; junction bases not matched to a gene: 23. CDR3 length: 18 amino acids. Germline CDR1 and CDR2: SEHNR and FQNEAQ (reference sequence). Written as DNA, the CDR3 is TGTGCCAGCCAACCGTTGTGGGTAGCGGGAGACCGTCTGAGCGAGCAGTACTTC. It translates to CASQPLWVAGDRLSEQYF. The full variable domain, with the rest looked up from reference TRBV7-9 and TRBJ2-7, is DTGVSQNPRHKITKRGQNVTFRCDPISEHNRLYWYRQTLGQGPEFLTYFQNEAQLEKSRLLSDRFSAERPKGSFSTLEIQRTEQGDSAMYLCASQPLWVAGDRLSEQYFGPGTRLTVT.

The chain joins TRBV29-1 to TRBJ1-6, with 7 bases aligning to TRBD1. Germline V lookup: CDR1 SQVTM, CDR2 ANQGSEA. V trimming: 0 bases; J trimming: 18 bases; junction bases outside the gene matches: 5. The CDR3 is 11 residues long. The CDR3 region is CSVEDKGQTHF. CDR3 DNA: TGCAGCGTTGAAGATAAGGGACAGACCCACTTT.

Concerning this clone: Other DNA variants within this sample encode the same CDR3. The genes are TRBV28 and TRBJ1-1; no clear D gene. CDR1 and CDR2 from the germline V gene are MDHEN and SYDVKM. Deletions cut 3 bases from V and 2 bases from J, with 10 bases between. The CDR3 length is 14 residues. CDR3: CASSLPGSNTEAFF. The DNA for the CDR3 is TGTGCCAGCAGTTTGCCAGGATCAAACACTGAAGCTTTCTTT.

The V call is TRBV11-2, the J call TRBJ1-5; 7 positions match TRBD1. The trim removed 5 bases at V and 5 bases at J, leaving 9 bases unmatched. The germline CDR1 and CDR2 sequences are SGHAT and FQNNGV. The CDR3 length is 15 residues. This chain's CDR3 is CASSPRQGRDQPQHF. DNA for the CDR3: TGTGCCAGCAGCCCGAGACAGGGCAGGGATCAGCCCCAGCATTTT.

This chain links TRBV11-1 with TRBJ2-7, with a weak D call TRBD1 (6 bases). Germline V lookup: CDR1 SGHAT, CDR2 FQDESV (reference sequence). V lost 3 bases, J lost 5 bases, and 17 bases lay in between. The CDR3 covers 15 residues. CDR3 in DNA: TGTGCCAGCAGCTTCACTAGATCTGGGGGCGACGAGCAGTACTTC. It yields the protein CASSFTRSGGDEQYF.

The chain recombines TRBV27 with TRBJ2-3, with 8 bases aligning to TRBD2. This CDR3 has 16 amino acids. From germline, CDR1 is MNHEY and CDR2 SMNVEV (reference sequence). The trim removed 5 bases at V and 0 bases at J, leaving 7 bases unmatched. As DNA, the CDR3 is TGTGCCAGCAGTCCGTTAGCGGGACTTAGCACAGATACGCAGTATTTT. Its translation: CASSPLAGLSTDTQYF.

The rearrangement joins TRBV10-2 to TRBJ1-1; D is ambiguous. With 3 bases removed from V and 0 bases from J, the gap between germline ends came to 8 bases. CDR1 is WSHSY and CDR2 is SAAADI in the germline V gene. CDR3 length: 14 residues. This CDR3 is CASSDPGLNTEAFF. In DNA, the CDR3 is TGCGCCAGCAGTGACCCGGGTTTGAACACTGAAGCTTTCTTT.

This clone has only one observation. The chain carries TRBV2 and TRBJ2-7; D is unclear. V was trimmed by 2 bases and J by 4 bases, leaving 3 bases between them. Germline-derived CDR1 and CDR2 are SNHLY and FYNNEI. This CDR3 is built from 11 residues. The CDR3 loop reads CASSELYEQYF. In DNA, the CDR3 is TGTGCCAGCAGTGAACTATACGAGCAGTACTTC.

This chain connects TRBV27 to TRBJ2-1; D not resolved. V shed 2 bases and J shed 0 bases, with 8 bases lying between them. This CDR3 is 15 amino acids long. CDR1 and CDR2 (germline): MNHEY, SMNVEV (reference sequence). In nucleotides, the CDR3 is TGTGCCAGCAGTTTAGCGCCGAACTCCTACAATGAGCAGTTCTTC. Translation: CASSLAPNSYNEQFF.

In regard to this clone: Other DNA sequences in the sample encode the same CDR3. V and J are TRBV7-2 and TRBJ2-1, with D hard to call. Germline V CDR1 and CDR2: SGHTA, FQGNSA. The CDR3 is 11 residues long. V was cut by 3 bases and J by 6 bases, with 3 bases left in between. This chain's CDR3 is CASSFSNEQFF. The DNA for the CDR3 is TGTGCCAGCAGCTTTTCCAATGAGCAGTTCTTC.

V usage is TRBV7-9 and J usage is TRBJ2-7; 8 bases match TRBD2. The germline gives CDR1 SEHNR, CDR2 FQNEAQ (reference sequence). CDR3 length: 16 amino acids. J was trimmed by 3 bases and V by 1 base; bases with no gene match: 8. The CDR3 loop is CASSLEVAGRHYEQYF. In DNA, the CDR3 is TGTGCCAGCAGCTTAGAGGTAGCGGGACGACACTACGAGCAGTACTTC.

The chain has TRBV29-1 and TRBJ2-7; the match to TRBD2 covers 12 bases. CDR1 and CDR2 from the germline V gene are SQVTM and ANQGSEA. The CDR3 length is 15 residues. The V and J ends lost 4 bases and 6 bases, in that order; junction bases with no gene match: 10. Here the CDR3 DNA reads TGCAGCGTTGTCGGGACTAGCGGGCGGGCGGGCGAGCAGTACTTC. Protein product: CSVVGTSGRAGEQYF.

V usage is TRBV9 and J usage is TRBJ2-3; D may be TRBD1 or TRBD2 (5 bases each). CDR3 size: 15 residues. The germline V gene has CDR1 SGDLS and CDR2 YYNGEE. The germline V and J ends were trimmed by 2 bases and 4 bases, with 14 bases remaining between them. CDR3 sequence (DNA): TGTGCCAGCAGCGTTGGGACCTATGTGGCAGATACGCAGTATTTT. It is translated as CASSVGTYVADTQYF.

The J gene is TRBJ1-2, the V gene TRBV5-4; TRBD1 aligns across 7 bases. This CDR3 has 14 residues. V was clipped by 4 bases and J by 4 bases; unmatched bases: 7. The germline gives CDR1 SGHNT, CDR2 YYREEE (reference sequence). CDR3 in DNA: TGTGCCAGCAGCCCCAAACGGGACAGCTATGGCTACACCTTC. The encoded protein is CASSPKRDSYGYTF. The full variable domain, rest sourced from reference TRBV5-4 and TRBJ1-2, is ETGVTQSPTHLIKTRGQQVTLRCSSQSGHNTVSWYQQALGQGPQFIFQYYREEENGRGNFPPRFSGLQFPNYSSELNVNALELDDSALYLCASSPKRDSYGYTFGSGTRLTVV.